A selection of T cell receptor beta chains follows, all from one sample in a study of tumor-infiltrating lymphocytes in localized non-small cell lung cancer. Assay used: immunoSEQ multiplex PCR; TCRdb lists only in-frame clones, some missing. This sample yields over 15,000 clones, of which under 75% are seen a single time; about 5.6% belongs to the top ten. Sequenced sample: lung tumor tissue. Every receptor here comes from a human donor with non-small cell lung cancer. CDR3s include the opening cysteine and the closing phenylalanine or tryptophan. D genes are given only for firm matches. Where a row states a size, it is once, few, many or the class of an expanded clone; other rows omit it.

>TRBJ1-1|-|TRBV19|-
CASSIGRPRVNTEAFF
TGTGCCAGTAGTATAGGGAGACCAAGAGTGAACACTGAAGCTTTCTTT
>TRBJ2-7|-|TRBV7-2|-
CASSSYRTEQYF
TGTGCCAGCAGCTCTTACCGGACAGAGCAGTACTTC
>TRBJ1-5|-|TRBV27|TRBD1
CASRPMGQGEAQPQHF
TGTGCCAGCAGGCCGATGGGACAGGGGGAAGCTCAGCCCCAGCATTTT
>TRBJ1-1|-|TRBV6-5|-
CASSYSAGGTEAFF
TGTGCCAGCAGTTACTCGGCGGGGGGCACTGAAGCTTTCTTT
>TRBJ1-2|-|TRBV27|-
CASSFGGLPNYGYTF
TGTGCCAGCAGTTTTGGGGGGCTCCCTAACTATGGCTACACCTTC
>TRBJ1-3|-|TRBV5-1|-
CASSITGSGNTIYF
TGCGCCAGCAGCATCACAGGGAGTGGAAACACCATATATTTT
>TRBJ1-1|-|TRBV28|-
CASSSPQGRKAFF
TGTGCCAGCAGTTCCCCCCAGGGGAGAAAAGCTTTCTTT
>TRBJ1-2|medium-sized|TRBV19|-
CASSTRGPTANYGYTF
TGTGCCAGTAGTACAAGGGGCCCGACCGCTAACTATGGCTACACCTTC
>TRBJ2-7|-|TRBV7-9|TRBD1
CASSPTGTGEGEQYF
TGTGCCAGCAGCCCAACCGGGACAGGTGAGGGCGAGCAGTACTTC
>TRBJ2-6|-|TRBV5-1|TRBD1
CASRQGSPGANVLTF
TGCGCCAGCAGACAGGGGTCCCCTGGGGCCAACGTCCTGACTTTC
>TRBJ1-5|-|TRBV29-1|-
CSVTQGSNQPQHF
TGCAGCGTGACACAGGGTTCCAATCAGCCCCAGCATTTT
>TRBJ2-6|-|TRBV11-1|TRBD1
CASSLWGQARSGANVLTF
TGTGCCAGCAGCTTATGGGGACAGGCAAGATCTGGGGCCAACGTCCTGACTTTC
>TRBJ1-1|-|TRBV11-1|TRBD1
CASSLFGQGVTEAFF
TGTGCCAGCAGCTTGTTCGGACAGGGGGTCACTGAAGCTTTCTTT
>TRBJ2-1|few|TRBV29-1|TRBD2
CGALAGGLNEQFF
TGCGGCGCACTAGCGGGAGGGCTAAATGAGCAGTTCTTC
>TRBJ2-3|-|TRBV7-9|TRBD1
CASSPGTAPSTDTQYF
TGTGCCAGCAGCCCGGGGACAGCCCCTAGCACAGATACGCAGTATTTT
>TRBJ2-2|-|TRBV19|TRBD1
CASSIAGGFTGELFF
TGTGCCAGTAGTATAGCAGGGGGCTTCACCGGGGAGCTGTTTTTT
>TRBJ2-7|few|TRBV10-1|-
CASSESSAGPYEQYF
TGCGCCAGCAGTGAGTCGAGTGCAGGTCCCTACGAGCAGTACTTC
>TRBJ1-1|once|TRBV18|-
CASSPWRVWNTEAFF
TGTGCCAGCTCACCCTGGAGGGTCTGGAACACTGAAGCTTTCTTT
>TRBJ2-7|-|TRBV6-6|TRBD1
CASRVDRAEQYF
TGTGCCAGCAGGGTGGACAGGGCCGAGCAGTACTTC
>TRBJ2-2|-|TRBV7-9|-
CASSLLGSGELFF
TGTGCCAGCAGCTTATTGGGCTCCGGGGAGCTGTTTTTT
>TRBJ1-5|-|TRBV9|TRBD1
CASSVEGQSGQPQHF
TGTGCCAGCAGCGTAGAGGGACAGTCGGGGCAGCCCCAGCATTTT
>TRBJ1-3|once|TRBV6-1|-
CASSITVQPWDTIYF
TGTGCCAGCAGCATCACAGTCCAACCCTGGGACACCATATATTTT
>TRBJ1-5|-|TRBV4-2|-
CASSQGAPYSNQPQHF
TGTGCCAGCAGCCAAGGAGCGCCATATAGCAATCAGCCCCAGCATTTT
>TRBJ2-7|-|TRBV7-9|-
CASSWRLNTNEQYF
TGTGCCAGCAGCTGGAGACTAAATACGAACGAGCAGTACTTC
>TRBJ2-7|-|TRBV30|TRBD2
CAWSVPPAGGKSYEQYF
TGTGCCTGGAGTGTACCCCCAGCGGGAGGGAAAAGCTACGAGCAGTACTTC
>TRBJ2-5|-|TRBV29-1|-
CSVDLGVRETQYF
TGCAGCGTTGATCTGGGGGTTCGAGAGACCCAGTACTTC
>TRBJ2-3|few|TRBV6-5|TRBD2
CASSYAGRISDTQYF
TGTGCCAGCAGTTACGCCGGGAGGATCTCAGATACGCAGTATTTT
>TRBJ2-3|-|TRBV11-2|-
CASSLVSTDTQYF
TGTGCCAGCAGCTTAGTTAGCACAGATACGCAGTATTTT
>TRBJ2-5|few|TRBV29-1|-
CSVELEAGETQYF
TGCAGCGTTGAATTGGAAGCGGGTGAGACCCAGTACTTC
>TRBJ2-3|-|TRBV5-8|-
CASSSPNRVSTDTQYF
TGTGCCAGCAGCTCACCTAACAGGGTGAGCACAGATACGCAGTATTTT
>TRBJ2-7|-|TRBV5-1|TRBD2
CASSLASGSYEQYF
TGCGCCAGCAGCTTGGCGAGCGGGAGCTACGAGCAGTACTTC
>TRBJ1-2|once|TRBV5-1|-
CASSLGPGRSYYGYTF
TGCGCCAGCAGCTTGGGACCCGGGCGGAGCTACTATGGCTACACCTTC
>TRBJ2-1|once|TRBV28|TRBD2
CASSRASGYNEQFF
TGTGCCAGCAGCCGGGCTAGCGGTTACAATGAGCAGTTCTTC
>TRBJ1-5|-|TRBV18|TRBD1
CASSPPQGRVAYSNQPQHF
TGTGCCAGCTCACCACCACAGGGGCGAGTAGCCTATAGCAATCAGCCCCAGCATTTT
>TRBJ1-1|once|TRBV5-1|-
CASSPGGGSMNTEAFF
TGCGCCAGCAGCCCCGGGGGGGGGAGCATGAACACTGAAGCTTTCTTT
>TRBJ2-1|-|TRBV4-2|-
CASSLYYRSSYNEQFF
TGTGCCAGCAGCCTATACTACAGGAGCTCCTACAATGAGCAGTTCTTC
>TRBJ1-2|-|TRBV5-1|TRBD1
CASSPDREGNYGYTF
TGCGCCAGCAGCCCGGACAGGGAGGGTAACTATGGCTACACCTTC
>TRBJ2-5|few|TRBV5-1|-
CASRDQASQETQYF
TGCGCCAGCAGGGACCAGGCGTCCCAAGAGACCCAGTACTTC
>TRBJ1-1|-|TRBV6-6|-
CASSYSTGGLGTEAFF
TGTGCCAGCAGTTACTCGACGGGGGGCTTGGGCACTGAAGCTTTCTTT
>TRBJ2-5|-|TRBV27|TRBD1
CASSISQGYQETQYF
TGTGCCAGCAGTATTTCACAGGGGTACCAAGAGACCCAGTACTTC
>TRBJ2-7|large|TRBV6-5|-
CASSYSAGLYEQYF
TGTGCCAGCAGTTACTCGGCAGGGTTGTACGAGCAGTACTTC
>TRBJ2-1|once|TRBV6-5|-
CASSYSRVYNEQFF
TGTGCCAGCAGTTACTCCAGGGTCTACAATGAGCAGTTCTTC
>TRBJ2-7|-|TRBV4-2|-
CASSPGLLLRAEEQYF
TGTGCCAGCAGCCCCGGCCTCCTCCTTAGGGCGGAAGAGCAGTACTTC